A single sample gave rise to the 15 T cell receptor beta chains below, sequenced in a study of Tregs in tolerant kidney transplant recipients (dated by TCRdb to 2018 to 2020). Per the publication, the time point label means: blood sample drawn before combined kidney and bone marrow transplant. Library method: the immunoSEQ multiplex PCR assay. This is the immuneACCESS table as TCRdb keeps it, with only in-frame sequences that have V and J called. A part of the clones is gone; compared with another copy, unresolved V genes explain less than half, and the rest is unexplained. This sample comprises around 70,000 clones, roughly 92% of them detected only once. Roughly 9.7% of the sample rests with the top ten. Source: CD8+ T cells from blood, taken before the transplant. These receptors were taken from a human donor who received a combined kidney and bone marrow transplant.

V usage is TRBV15 and J usage is TRBJ2-4, with D hard to call. The ends were cut back, 0 bases at V and 0 bases at J, with 6 bases in the middle. The length of the CDR3 is 15 residues. Germline V CDR1 and CDR2: LNHNV, YYDKDF (reference sequence). The CDR3 loop is CATSRDRLAKNIQYF. CDR3 DNA: TGTGCCACCAGCAGAGATCGACTAGCCAAAAACATTCAGTACTTC.

J is TRBJ2-1 and V is TRBV19; no reliable D call. V lost 1 base and J lost 2, with 12 bases in between. Germline CDR1 reads LNHDA; CDR2 reads SQIVND (reference sequence). The CDR3 loop spans 16 amino acids. CDR3 sequence (DNA): TGTGCCAGTAGTATAGGGGCGCATTTAACCTACAATGAGCAGTTCTTC. Encoded protein: CASSIGAHLTYNEQFF.

The chain couples TRBV7-2 to TRBJ2-7, with 10 bases lining up with TRBD2. The germline gives CDR1 SGHTA, CDR2 FQGNSA. The ends lost 4 bases at V and 3 bases at J; junction bases unmatched: 15. This CDR3 has 18 amino acids. The CDR3 DNA sequence: TGTGCCAGCAGCTGGAGTGTGGCTAGCGGGAGTTTGAGCTACGAGCAGTACTTC. Amino acids: CASSWSVASGSLSYEQYF.

The CDR3 is CASSLGGDSQFF. The CDR3 DNA reads as TGTGCCAGCAGCTTAGGAGGGGACAGTCAGTTCTTC. V and J are TRBV13 and TRBJ2-1; 7 bases are shared with TRBD1. Germline loops: CDR1 PRHDT, CDR2 FYEKMQ (reference sequence). CDR3 length: 12 residues. V dropped 0 bases and J dropped 13; count of bases not matched to a gene: 3.

V and J are TRBV4-3 and TRBJ2-7; weak D call: TRBD2 (6 bases). The V end lost 0 bases, the J end lost 1 base, and 7 bases lay between the germline ends. This CDR3 comprises 14 residues. Germline V CDR1 and CDR2: LGHNA, YSLEER. The CDR3 loop reads CASSQEAGSYEQYF. CDR3 DNA sequence: TGCGCCAGCAGCCAAGAGGCGGGATCCTACGAGCAGTACTTC.

CDR3 bases: TGTGCCAGCAGCTTGTTCGTTATCCGTTACGAGCAGTACTTC. Translating it yields CASSLFVIRYEQYF. The V gene is TRBV5-6, the J gene TRBJ2-7; D not resolved. The CDR3 is 14 amino acids. V was shortened by 1 base and J by 4 bases, with 12 bases between the two germline ends. The V gene's germline CDR1 is SGHDT and CDR2 YYEEEE.

This clone was counted once. The chain carries TRBV6-1 and TRBJ1-4; D gene uncertain. This CDR3 is 14 amino acids long. Trimming took off 2 bases at V and 8 bases at J, with 12 bases between the two ends. Germline CDR1 and CDR2: MNHNS and SASEGT. The CDR3 DNA sequence: TGTGCCAGCAGTGAATGGAGGGCGCGGGAAAAACTGTTTTTT. It codes for CASSEWRAREKLFF.

The gene calls are TRBV5-4 and TRBJ2-4; D is unresolved. Germline lookup yields CDR1 SGHNT and CDR2 YYREEE (reference sequence). The CDR3 length is 14 residues. The V gene lost 0 bases and the J gene lost 1 base, with 5 bases spanning the gap. The DNA for the CDR3 is TGTGCCAGCAGCTTGGGACTTGCCAAAAACATTCAGTACTTC. Its protein product is CASSLGLAKNIQYF.

Points on this clone: A junction boundary mismatches the germline segment, possibly from a read error. This sequence joins TRBV7-9 and TRBJ2-3; 9 bases agree with TRBD1. The CDR3 sequence is 12 residues long. Germline-derived CDR1 and CDR2 are SEHNR and FQNEAQ (reference sequence). The DNA for the CDR3 is TGTGCCAGCAGCACCGGGACAGGGCCTCTAAATTTT. Its translation: CASSTGTGPLNF. The whole variable domain, remainder taken from reference TRBV7-9 and TRBJ2-3, is DTGVSQNPRHKITKRGQNVTFRCDPISEHNRLYWYRQTLGQGPEFLTYFQNEAQLEKSRLLSDRFSAERPKGSFSTLEIQRTEQGDSAMYLCASSTGTGPLNFGPGTRLTVL.

J is TRBJ2-1 and V is TRBV9, with TRBD2 identical over 7 bases. J lost 5 bases, V lost 4 bases, and 3 bases had no gene match. The CDR3 covers 13 residues. Germline V gene lookup returns CDR1 SGDLS and CDR2 YYNGEE. This CDR3 is CASSSGGDNEQFF. CDR3 coding DNA: TGTGCCAGCAGCTCGGGAGGAGACAATGAGCAGTTCTTC. Full variable domain (outside the CDR3, taken from reference TRBV9 and TRBJ2-1): DSGVTQTPKHLITATGQRVTLRCSPRSGDLSVYWYQQSLDQGLQFLIQYYNGEERAKGNILERFSAQQFPDLHSELNLSSLELGDSALYFCASSSGGDNEQFFGPGTRLTVL.

The rearrangement uses TRBV5-4 and TRBJ1-1; 7 bases match TRBD1. In germline, CDR1 is SGHNT, CDR2 YYREEE (reference sequence). The CDR3 length is 12 residues. The V and J ends lost 5 bases and 7 bases, in that order; junction bases with no gene match: 5. Written as DNA, the CDR3 is TGTGCCAGCAGTCCAAACAGGGGTGAAGCTTTCTTT. This translates into CASSPNRGEAFF.

This rearrangement joins TRBV7-9 to TRBJ1-2; D may be TRBD1 (5 bases). CDR1 and CDR2 from the germline V gene are SEHNR and FQNEAQ (reference sequence). V lost 5 bases, J lost 4 bases, and 8 bases lay in between. The CDR3 extends over 12 amino acids. CDR3 bases: TGTGCCAGCAGCGCGGGGGGCTATGGCTACACCTTC. This translates into CASSAGGYGYTF. The complete variable domain, with remaining parts taken from reference TRBV7-9 and TRBJ1-2, reads DTGVSQNPRHKITKRGQNVTFRCDPISEHNRLYWYRQTLGQGPEFLTYFQNEAQLEKSRLLSDRFSAERPKGSFSTLEIQRTEQGDSAMYLCASSAGGYGYTFGSGTRLTVV.

J is TRBJ2-5 and V is TRBV9; 13 nucleotides match TRBD2. Germline V gene sequence: CDR1 SGDLS, CDR2 YYNGEE. V gave up 4 bases and J gave up 7 bases; unmatched junction bases: 7. CDR3 size: 15 residues. The CDR3 DNA reads TGTGCCAGCAGCACTAGCGGGAGGGCCATGGTGACCCAGTACTTC. Translation gives CASSTSGRAMVTQYF. Using reference TRBV9 and TRBJ2-5 for the parts outside the CDR3, the full variable domain is DSGVTQTPKHLITATGQRVTLRCSPRSGDLSVYWYQQSLDQGLQFLIQYYNGEERAKGNILERFSAQQFPDLHSELNLSSLELGDSALYFCASSTSGRAMVTQYFGPGTRLLVL.

This clone is a singleton in its sample. The chain carries TRBV7-6 and TRBJ2-3, with 9 bases lining up with TRBD2. Losses at the gene ends were 4 bases for V and 14 bases for J; bases not matched to a gene: 10. The CDR3 covers 13 residues. From germline, CDR1 is SGHVS and CDR2 FNYEAQ. The CDR3: CASSWTGTSTVYF. For the CDR3, the DNA is TGTGCCAGCAGCTGGACCGGGACTAGCACCGTGTATTTT.

The chain joins TRBV4-2 to TRBJ2-7; 9 bases line up with TRBD1. Trimming at V came to 4 bases and at J to 7 bases, leaving 5 bases not matched to a gene. The CDR3 spans 13 residues. Per germline, CDR1 LGHNA and CDR2 YNFKEQ. DNA for the CDR3: TGTGCCAGCAGCCCCTTGGACAGGGGAGAGCAGTACTTC. Its protein product is CASSPLDRGEQYF.